This is a list of T cell receptor beta chains from one sample in a study of OX40 agonist ivuxolimab in advanced cancers. The table came from immunoSEQ multiplex PCR; TCRdb's copy has only in-frame clones and leaves some out. This sample has fewer than 40,000 clones; 84% occur once, and the top ten carry approximately 20%. Sequencing used CD4+ or CD8+ T cells sorted from blood, obtained in a trial of the OX40 agonist ivuxolimab. Every receptor here comes from an adult with an advanced solid tumor such as melanoma, head and neck, liver or kidney cancer. The CDR3 runs from the conserved cysteine through the conserved F or W. Fields, in order: J gene, CDR3 length, V gene, D gene, clone size, CDR3 protein, CDR3 DNA. D genes are given only for firm matches. Clone size is shown for a subset of rows, as once, few, many or a class of expanded clone.

j_gene: TRBJ1-2
len: 17
v_gene: TRBV7-3
d_gene: .
abundance: .
CDR3aa: CASSSFGPILANYGYTF
CDR3nt: TGTGCCAGCAGCTCCTTTGGTCCCATCTTAGCTAACTATGGCTACACCTTC

j_gene: TRBJ1-4
len: 15
v_gene: TRBV28
d_gene: .
abundance: .
CDR3aa: CASSTTDATNEKLFF
CDR3nt: TGTGCCAGCAGTACAACAGACGCAACTAATGAAAAACTGTTTTTT

j_gene: TRBJ2-1
len: 15
v_gene: TRBV19
d_gene: TRBD2
abundance: .
CDR3aa: CASRLTSGSYNEQFF
CDR3nt: TGTGCCAGTAGACTCACTAGCGGGAGTTACAATGAGCAGTTCTTC

j_gene: TRBJ2-2
len: 18
v_gene: TRBV9
d_gene: TRBD2
abundance: .
CDR3aa: CASSSPPGTSVPTGELFF
CDR3nt: TGTGCCAGCAGCTCCCCTCCCGGGACTAGCGTCCCCACCGGGGAGCTGTTTTTT

j_gene: TRBJ2-2
len: 16
v_gene: TRBV7-2
d_gene: .
abundance: once
CDR3aa: CASSPGASRITGELFF
CDR3nt: TGTGCCAGCAGCCCCGGGGCTAGCAGGATAACCGGGGAGCTGTTTTTT

j_gene: TRBJ2-1
len: 15
v_gene: TRBV5-1
d_gene: TRBD2
abundance: .
CDR3aa: CASGVAGAKSNEQFF
CDR3nt: TGCGCCAGCGGAGTAGCGGGAGCCAAGTCAAATGAGCAGTTCTTC

j_gene: TRBJ2-5
len: 13
v_gene: TRBV7-9
d_gene: .
abundance: once
CDR3aa: CASSPVGIETQYF
CDR3nt: TGTGCCAGCAGCCCTGTGGGTATAGAGACCCAGTACTTC

j_gene: TRBJ2-1
len: 15
v_gene: TRBV21-1
d_gene: .
abundance: .
CDR3aa: CASSPRDRVNNEQFF
CDR3nt: TGTGCCAGCAGCCCCCGGGACAGGGTTAACAATGAGCAGTTCTTC

j_gene: TRBJ2-2
len: 14
v_gene: TRBV6-5
d_gene: .
abundance: .
CDR3aa: CASSYSIGAGELFF
CDR3nt: TGTGCCAGCAGTTACTCGATCGGGGCCGGGGAGCTGTTTTTT

j_gene: TRBJ2-1
len: 13
v_gene: TRBV13
d_gene: .
abundance: once
CDR3aa: CASSLRRYNEQFF
CDR3nt: TGTGCCAGCAGCCTTAGACGTTACAATGAGCAGTTCTTC

j_gene: TRBJ2-1
len: 11
v_gene: TRBV19
d_gene: .
abundance: .
CDR3aa: CASSIGWGLVF
CDR3nt: TGTGCCAGTAGTATTGGATGGGGGTTGGTCTTC

j_gene: TRBJ1-1
len: 14
v_gene: TRBV10-2
d_gene: .
abundance: .
CDR3aa: CASSDTGAFTEAFF
CDR3nt: TGCGCCAGCAGTGATACGGGGGCGTTCACTGAAGCTTTCTTT

j_gene: TRBJ1-1
len: 13
v_gene: TRBV6-1
d_gene: TRBD1
abundance: once
CDR3aa: CASSGTGVTEAFF
CDR3nt: TGTGCCAGCAGTGGGACAGGGGTGACTGAAGCTTTCTTT

j_gene: TRBJ2-7
len: 14
v_gene: TRBV7-9
d_gene: TRBD2
abundance: medium-sized
CDR3aa: CASSYPGLASEQYF
CDR3nt: TGTGCCAGCAGTTATCCGGGACTAGCATCCGAGCAGTACTTC

j_gene: TRBJ1-2
len: 15
v_gene: TRBV16
d_gene: .
abundance: .
CDR3aa: CASSQSIGENYGYTF
CDR3nt: TGTGCCAGCAGCCAATCGATAGGGGAGAACTATGGCTACACCTTC

j_gene: TRBJ2-2
len: 12
v_gene: TRBV18
d_gene: .
abundance: .
CDR3aa: CASSPITGELFF
CDR3nt: TGTGCCAGCTCACCGATCACCGGGGAGCTGTTTTTT

j_gene: TRBJ2-6
len: 18
v_gene: TRBV27
d_gene: .
abundance: .
CDR3aa: CASSLSGGPFSGANVLTF
CDR3nt: TGTGCCAGCAGTTTATCCGGGGGGCCTTTCTCTGGGGCCAACGTCCTGACTTTC

j_gene: TRBJ1-1
len: 14
v_gene: TRBV4-1
d_gene: TRBD1
abundance: .
CDR3aa: CASSLTTGADEAFF
CDR3nt: TGCGCCAGCAGCCTTACCACAGGGGCCGACGAAGCTTTCTTT

j_gene: TRBJ2-3
len: 13
v_gene: TRBV9
d_gene: .
abundance: .
CDR3aa: CASSVGGGDTQYF
CDR3nt: TGTGCCAGCAGCGTAGGAGGGGGGGATACGCAGTATTTT

j_gene: TRBJ1-2
len: 13
v_gene: TRBV29-1
d_gene: .
abundance: .
CDR3aa: CSVGRQGLNGYTF
CDR3nt: TGCAGCGTTGGGCGTCAGGGACTGAATGGCTACACCTTC

j_gene: TRBJ2-7
len: 15
v_gene: TRBV6-5
d_gene: .
abundance: .
CDR3aa: CASSHERGSSYEQYF
CDR3nt: TGTGCCAGCAGTCACGAAAGGGGTTCTTCCTACGAGCAGTACTTC

j_gene: TRBJ2-7
len: 13
v_gene: TRBV2
d_gene: .
abundance: .
CDR3aa: CASIETMSYEQYF
CDR3nt: TGTGCCAGCATCGAGACTATGTCCTACGAGCAGTACTTC

j_gene: TRBJ2-7
len: 13
v_gene: TRBV28
d_gene: .
abundance: .
CDR3aa: CASSLRTDYEQYF
CDR3nt: TGTGCCAGCAGTTTAAGAACAGACTACGAGCAGTACTTC

j_gene: TRBJ1-5
len: 11
v_gene: TRBV28
d_gene: .
abundance: .
CDR3aa: CASTEGQPQHF
CDR3nt: TGTGCCAGCACCGAAGGTCAGCCCCAGCATTTT

j_gene: TRBJ1-3
len: 15
v_gene: TRBV27
d_gene: TRBD1
abundance: .
CDR3aa: CASSPKGAPGNTIYF
CDR3nt: TGTGCCAGCAGTCCAAAGGGGGCTCCAGGAAACACCATATATTTT

j_gene: TRBJ2-1
len: 15
v_gene: TRBV6-5
d_gene: .
abundance: .
CDR3aa: CASSPGAGPYNEQFF
CDR3nt: TGTGCCAGCAGTCCCGGGGCGGGGCCCTACAATGAGCAGTTCTTC

j_gene: TRBJ1-2
len: 12
v_gene: TRBV21-1
d_gene: .
abundance: .
CDR3aa: CASKPINYGYTF
CDR3nt: TGTGCCAGCAAACCCATAAACTATGGCTACACCTTC

j_gene: TRBJ1-2
len: 14
v_gene: TRBV2
d_gene: .
abundance: .
CDR3aa: CASRGSGDAYGYTF
CDR3nt: TGTGCCAGCAGAGGGTCAGGGGATGCCTATGGCTACACCTTC

j_gene: TRBJ2-6
len: 15
v_gene: TRBV29-1
d_gene: .
abundance: .
CDR3aa: CSVETPTTGANVLTF
CDR3nt: TGCAGCGTTGAGACGCCGACGACTGGGGCCAACGTCCTGACTTTC

j_gene: TRBJ2-2
len: 14
v_gene: TRBV27
d_gene: .
abundance: .
CDR3aa: CAHPSTSVTGELFF
CDR3nt: TGTGCCCACCCGTCGACCTCGGTCACCGGGGAGCTGTTTTTT

j_gene: TRBJ1-6
len: 14
v_gene: TRBV6-5
d_gene: .
abundance: .
CDR3aa: CASSYSRANSPLHF
CDR3nt: TGTGCCAGCAGTTACTCCAGGGCCAATTCACCCCTCCACTTT

j_gene: TRBJ2-5
len: 16
v_gene: TRBV27
d_gene: TRBD1
abundance: .
CDR3aa: CASRKTGTADRETQYF
CDR3nt: TGTGCCAGCAGAAAGACTGGGACAGCGGATAGAGAGACCCAGTACTTC

j_gene: TRBJ1-4
len: 13
v_gene: TRBV7-9
d_gene: .
abundance: .
CDR3aa: CASSLGRNEKLFF
CDR3nt: TGTGCCAGCAGCTTGGGGCGAAATGAAAAACTGTTTTTT

j_gene: TRBJ2-1
len: 18
v_gene: TRBV5-8
d_gene: TRBD1
abundance: .
CDR3aa: CASSLGGTGAAWDNEQFF
CDR3nt: TGTGCCAGCAGCTTGGGGGGGACAGGGGCTGCCTGGGACAATGAGCAGTTCTTC

j_gene: TRBJ2-5
len: 18
v_gene: TRBV7-9
d_gene: TRBD1
abundance: once
CDR3aa: CASSPRDRGPWGSETQYF
CDR3nt: TGTGCCAGCAGCCCCCGGGACAGGGGGCCATGGGGGTCGGAGACCCAGTACTTC

j_gene: TRBJ2-1
len: 15
v_gene: TRBV9
d_gene: TRBD1
abundance: .
CDR3aa: CASSVGDRVGTGQFF
CDR3nt: TGTGCCAGCAGCGTAGGGGACAGGGTGGGGACCGGGCAGTTCTTC

j_gene: TRBJ1-2
len: 15
v_gene: TRBV4-3
d_gene: TRBD1
abundance: .
CDR3aa: CASSQGTGTNYGYTF
CDR3nt: TGCGCCAGCAGCCAAGGGACAGGAACAAACTATGGCTACACCTTC

j_gene: TRBJ1-1
len: 14
v_gene: TRBV6-5
d_gene: .
abundance: .
CDR3aa: CASSSPGANTEAFF
CDR3nt: TGTGCCAGCAGTTCCCCGGGGGCGAACACTGAAGCTTTCTTT

j_gene: TRBJ2-3
len: 16
v_gene: TRBV2
d_gene: TRBD2
abundance: few
CDR3aa: CASSVGAGGVTDTQYF
CDR3nt: TGTGCCAGCAGTGTGGGAGCGGGAGGTGTTACAGATACGCAGTATTTT

j_gene: TRBJ2-7
len: 13
v_gene: TRBV2
d_gene: .
abundance: .
CDR3aa: CASSEHPSYEQYF
CDR3nt: TGTGCCAGCAGTGAACATCCTTCCTACGAGCAGTACTTC

j_gene: TRBJ2-7
len: 11
v_gene: TRBV10-3
d_gene: .
abundance: .
CDR3aa: CAISENYEQYF
CDR3nt: TGTGCCATCAGTGAAAATTACGAGCAGTACTTC

j_gene: TRBJ1-5
len: 13
v_gene: TRBV19
d_gene: TRBD1
abundance: .
CDR3aa: CASSQGAGQPQHF
CDR3nt: TGTGCCAGTAGTCAGGGGGCTGGACAGCCCCAGCATTTT

j_gene: TRBJ2-3
len: 15
v_gene: TRBV30
d_gene: TRBD1
abundance: few
CDR3aa: CAWSGRTGHRDTQYF
CDR3nt: TGTGCCTGGAGCGGCAGGACAGGGCATAGAGATACGCAGTATTTT

j_gene: TRBJ2-1
len: 17
v_gene: TRBV27
d_gene: TRBD1
abundance: .
CDR3aa: CASSPSSGTGSYNEQFF
CDR3nt: TGTGCCAGCAGTCCTTCGTCCGGGACAGGGAGCTACAATGAGCAGTTCTTC